This T cell receptor beta chain is drawn from a study of glioma-infiltrating T cells. CDR3 length: 13 amino acids. Germline V gene data show CDR1 as SGHRS and CDR2 as YFSETQ. Using RNA template, CDR3s of TCR alpha and beta were amplified with iRepertoire arm-PCR. MiXCR, run by TCRdb on the multiplex PCR reads, gives a single entry per CDR3 protein. The sample shows about 210,000 distinct CDR3 sequences, over 30% of them seen only once. As for this clonotype: Given a much more abundant clone one base away, this may be a read error.

The rearrangement links TRBV5-1 to TRBJ1-2, with unresolved D. The sequenced material came from glioma tissue, nonneoplastic brain tissue, or PBMCs (not recorded which). The TCR was taken from a human donor with low-grade glioma or glioblastoma, undergoing nonglioma brain surgery, or in good health (not recorded which). The CDR3 sequence: CASSRGRNYVYTF. DNA of the CDR3: TGCGCCAGCAGCCGGGGAAGGAACTATGTCTACACCTTC.